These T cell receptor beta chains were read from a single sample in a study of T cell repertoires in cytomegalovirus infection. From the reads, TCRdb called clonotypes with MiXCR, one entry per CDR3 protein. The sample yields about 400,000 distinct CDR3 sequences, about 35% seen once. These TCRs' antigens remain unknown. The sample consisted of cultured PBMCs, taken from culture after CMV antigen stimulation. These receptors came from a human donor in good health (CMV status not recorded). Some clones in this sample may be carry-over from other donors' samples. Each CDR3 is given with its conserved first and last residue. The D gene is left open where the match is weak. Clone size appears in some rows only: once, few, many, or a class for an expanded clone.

DNA: TGTGCCAGCAGTTTAGTTTTGGGGGACTACGAACCCAATGAGCAGTTCTTC; CDR3: CASSLVLGDYEPNEQFF; size: -; D: TRBD2; J: TRBJ2-1; V: TRBV12-3/TRBV12-4
DNA: TGTGCCAGCAGCTTAGGGTTCCAGTCTGGAAACACCATATATTTT; CDR3: CASSLGFQSGNTIYF; size: few; D: -; J: TRBJ1-3; V: TRBV7-2
DNA: TGCAGTGCTCTAGCAGGGCGGAACAGACTTCAATGGGAGCAGTTCTTC; CDR3: CSALAGRNRLQWEQFF; size: few; D: -; J: TRBJ2-1; V: TRBV20-1
DNA: TGTGCCATTGTTAAAACAGGGGACACTGAAGCTTTCTTT; CDR3: CAIVKTGDTEAFF; size: once; D: TRBD1; J: TRBJ1-1; V: TRBV10-3
DNA: TGTGCCAGCAGTGACACCCGGGACAGAGATGGCTACACCTTC; CDR3: CASSDTRDRDGYTF; size: -; D: TRBD1; J: TRBJ1-2; V: TRBV6-6
DNA: TGTGCCAGCAGCCGTAGACTAGCGGGGGCCACAGATACGCAGTATTTT; CDR3: CASSRRLAGATDTQYF; size: -; D: TRBD2; J: TRBJ2-3; V: TRBV5-4
DNA: TGTGCCAGCAGTACTAGCGTCTCCTACGAGCAGTACTTC; CDR3: CASSTSVSYEQYF; size: few; D: TRBD2; J: TRBJ2-7; V: TRBV6-2/TRBV6-3
DNA: TGTGCCAGCAGCTTAAGCCAGCTTGAAGCTTTCTTT; CDR3: CASSLSQLEAFF; size: few; D: -; J: TRBJ1-1; V: TRBV7-2
DNA: TGTGCCAGCTTACAGTACTTGATGAACACTGAAGCTTTCTTT; CDR3: CASLQYLMNTEAFF; size: few; D: -; J: TRBJ1-1; V: TRBV7-2
DNA: TGTGCCAGCAGTTACTTACTAGCGGGAGGGACTAAAGATGAGCAGTTCTTC; CDR3: CASSYLLAGGTKDEQFF; size: few; D: TRBD2; J: TRBJ2-1; V: TRBV6-2/TRBV6-3
DNA: TGCAGTGCTAGAGGTCGGGCGGAGGGGGCCTACAATGAGCAGTTCTTC; CDR3: CSARGRAEGAYNEQFF; size: -; D: -; J: TRBJ2-1; V: TRBV20-1
DNA: TGTGCCAGCAGCCCGATCGTTACTAGCGGGACTAGCACAGATACGCAGTATTTT; CDR3: CASSPIVTSGTSTDTQYF; size: few; D: TRBD2; J: TRBJ2-3; V: TRBV7-9
DNA: TGTGCCAGCAGCCGCAACCAAGAGACCCAGTACTTC; CDR3: CASSRNQETQYF; size: few; D: -; J: TRBJ2-5; V: TRBV12-3/TRBV12-4
DNA: TGTGCCAGCAGCTTAGCGTCAGGCTTGTATGGCTACACCTTC; CDR3: CASSLASGLYGYTF; size: -; D: -; J: TRBJ1-2; V: TRBV7-2
DNA: TGTGCCAGCAGCTTGGGACTAGCGGCACCTACAGATACGCAGTATTTT; CDR3: CASSLGLAAPTDTQYF; size: -; D: TRBD2; J: TRBJ2-3; V: TRBV11-3
DNA: TGTGCCAGCAGTTTAGGGCTAGCGGGAGGAAATGAGCAGTTCTTC; CDR3: CASSLGLAGGNEQFF; size: -; D: TRBD2; J: TRBJ2-1; V: TRBV27
DNA: TGTGCCAGCAGCCAAGGGACAGCCTATGGCTACACCTTC; CDR3: CASSQGTAYGYTF; size: many; D: TRBD1; J: TRBJ1-2; V: TRBV28
DNA: TGTGCCAGCAGATCCCCCGATACGCAGTATTTT; CDR3: CASRSPDTQYF; size: -; D: -; J: TRBJ2-3; V: TRBV6-2/TRBV6-3
DNA: TGTGCCAGCAGCGGGACTAGCTCCTACAATGAGCAGTTCTTC; CDR3: CASSGTSSYNEQFF; size: -; D: TRBD2; J: TRBJ2-1; V: TRBV25-1
DNA: TGTGCCACGCACAGGTACACCCAAGAGACCCAGTACTTC; CDR3: CATHRYTQETQYF; size: -; D: -; J: TRBJ2-5; V: TRBV2
DNA: TGCGCCAGCAGCCACCTTCCGACAGGGCCAAACGCAGATACGCAGTATTTT; CDR3: CASSHLPTGPNADTQYF; size: once; D: TRBD1; J: TRBJ2-3; V: TRBV4-3
DNA: TGTGCCAGCAGCCTAAACCCCTCGGGGCCCTATGGCTACACCTTC; CDR3: CASSLNPSGPYGYTF; size: -; D: -; J: TRBJ1-2; V: TRBV7-6
DNA: TGTGCCTGGAGCCGGACGGTGAGCTCCTATAATTCACCCCTCCACTTT; CDR3: CAWSRTVSSYNSPLHF; size: -; D: -; J: TRBJ1-6; V: TRBV30
DNA: TGTGCCAGCTCCCCGGGACGGGTGCAGATGCAAGAGACCCAGTACTTC; CDR3: CASSPGRVQMQETQYF; size: -; D: -; J: TRBJ2-5; V: TRBV5-8
DNA: TGTGCCAGCAGTGGGGAGGCAGGCCACTACAATGAGCAGTTCTTC; CDR3: CASSGEAGHYNEQFF; size: -; D: -; J: TRBJ2-1; V: TRBV6-4
DNA: TGTGCCAGCTATGGGGGATCAGGGGAGACCCAGTACTTC; CDR3: CASYGGSGETQYF; size: few; D: -; J: TRBJ2-5; V: TRBV6-1